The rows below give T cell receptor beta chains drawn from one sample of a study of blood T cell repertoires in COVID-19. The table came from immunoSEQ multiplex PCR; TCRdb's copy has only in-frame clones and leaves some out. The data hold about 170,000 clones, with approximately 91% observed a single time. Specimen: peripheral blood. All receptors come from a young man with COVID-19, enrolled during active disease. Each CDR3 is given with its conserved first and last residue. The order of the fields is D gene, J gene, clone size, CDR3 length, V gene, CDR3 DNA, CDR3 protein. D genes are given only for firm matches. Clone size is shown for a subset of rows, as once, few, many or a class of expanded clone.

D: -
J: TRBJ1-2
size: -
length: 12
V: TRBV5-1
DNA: TGCGCCAGCAGCTTAGGAGACTTTAGCTACACCTTC
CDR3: CASSLGDFSYTF

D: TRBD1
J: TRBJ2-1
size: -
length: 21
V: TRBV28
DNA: TGTGCCAGCAGTTGGCCGTCGGACAGGGGGCGAGGTAAGCGGCCCTACAATGAGCAGTTCTTC
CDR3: CASSWPSDRGRGKRPYNEQFF

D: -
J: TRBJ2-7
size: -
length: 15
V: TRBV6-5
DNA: TGTGCCAGCAGTCCCCGTTCGTTCTACTCCTACGAGCAGTACTTC
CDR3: CASSPRSFYSYEQYF

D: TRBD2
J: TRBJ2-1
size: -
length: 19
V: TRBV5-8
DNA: TGTGCCAGCAGCGATCCACTAGCGGGAGGGCCTCGGTCCTACAATGAGCAGTTCTTC
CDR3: CASSDPLAGGPRSYNEQFF

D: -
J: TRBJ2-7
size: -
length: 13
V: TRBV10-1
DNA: TGCGCCAGCAGTTCCCACAGCTCCTACGAGCAGTACTTC
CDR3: CASSSHSSYEQYF

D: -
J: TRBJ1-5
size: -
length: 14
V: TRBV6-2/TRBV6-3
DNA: TGTGCCAGCAGTGGGGCCTTTAGCAATCAGCCCCAGCATTTT
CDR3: CASSGAFSNQPQHF

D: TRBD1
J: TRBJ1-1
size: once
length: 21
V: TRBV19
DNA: TGTGCCAGTAGTATAGATTCCGGCGACAGGGGTCGCATTATTATGAACACTGAAGCTTTCTTT
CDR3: CASSIDSGDRGRIIMNTEAFF

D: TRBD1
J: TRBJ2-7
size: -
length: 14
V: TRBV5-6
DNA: TGTGCCAGCAGCTATGGACAGGGGGGGTACGAGCAGTACTTC
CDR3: CASSYGQGGYEQYF

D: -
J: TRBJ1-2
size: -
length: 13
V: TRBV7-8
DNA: TGTGCCAGCAGCAGACAGAGTAACTATGGCTACACCTTC
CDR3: CASSRQSNYGYTF

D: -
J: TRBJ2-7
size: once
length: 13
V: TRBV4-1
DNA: TGCGCCAGCAGCCAAGAGGGACATACCCTTAGGTACTTC
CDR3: CASSQEGHTLRYF

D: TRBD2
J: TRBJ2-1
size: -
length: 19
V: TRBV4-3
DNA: TGCGCCAGCAGCCAAGATCGCCCTGGGGAGCGGGAGCTCTACAATGAGCAGTTCTTC
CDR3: CASSQDRPGERELYNEQFF